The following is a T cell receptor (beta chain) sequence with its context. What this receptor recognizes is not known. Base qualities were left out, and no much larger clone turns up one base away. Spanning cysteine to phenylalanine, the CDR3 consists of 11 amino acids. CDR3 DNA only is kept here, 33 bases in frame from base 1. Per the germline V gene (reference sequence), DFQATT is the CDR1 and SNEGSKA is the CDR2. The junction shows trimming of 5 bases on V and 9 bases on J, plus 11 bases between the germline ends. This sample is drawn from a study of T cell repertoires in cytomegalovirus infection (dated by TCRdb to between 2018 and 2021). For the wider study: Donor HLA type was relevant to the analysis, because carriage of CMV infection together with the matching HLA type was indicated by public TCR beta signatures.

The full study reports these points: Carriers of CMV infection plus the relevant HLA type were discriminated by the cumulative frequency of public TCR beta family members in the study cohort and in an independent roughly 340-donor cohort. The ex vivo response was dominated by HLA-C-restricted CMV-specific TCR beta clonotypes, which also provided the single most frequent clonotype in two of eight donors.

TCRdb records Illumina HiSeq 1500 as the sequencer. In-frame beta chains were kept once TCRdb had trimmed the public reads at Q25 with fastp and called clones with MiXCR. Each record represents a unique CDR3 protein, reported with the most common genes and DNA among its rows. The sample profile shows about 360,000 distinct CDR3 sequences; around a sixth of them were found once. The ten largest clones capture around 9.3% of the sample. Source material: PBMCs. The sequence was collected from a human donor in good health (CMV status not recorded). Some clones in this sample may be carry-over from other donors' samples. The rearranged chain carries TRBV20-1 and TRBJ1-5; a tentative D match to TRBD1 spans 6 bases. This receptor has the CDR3 CSAQGRRPQHF. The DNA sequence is TGCAGTGCTCAGGGGAGGCGGCCCCAGCATTTT.